Listed below are T cell receptor beta chains from one sample, sequenced in a study of shared clonotypes between healthy human individuals. TCRdb's table, derived via immunoSEQ multiplex PCR, lists solely in-frame clones and lacks some. This table has about 480,000 clones, 60% to 85% appearing once. The material sequenced was PBMCs. The receptors originated from a woman aged 40-49 years in good health. Some clones in this sample may be carry-over from other donors' samples. CDR3s include the opening cysteine and the closing phenylalanine or tryptophan. The order of the fields is clone size, V gene, J gene, D gene, CDR3 DNA, CDR3 protein. A D gene is named only where the DNA matches it firmly. Where a row states a size, it is once, few, many or the class of an expanded clone; other rows omit it.

-	TRBV5-6	TRBJ2-6	-	TGTGCCAGCATCGTGTTCTCTGGGGCCAACGTCCTGACTTTC	CASIVFSGANVLTF
few	TRBV19	TRBJ2-2	-	TGTGCCAGTAGTCCCCTAGGAGGGACCGGGGAGCTGTTTTTT	CASSPLGGTGELFF
-	TRBV28	TRBJ1-2	TRBD1	TGTGCCAGCGACAGGGGGGAAGGCTACACCTTC	CASDRGEGYTF
-	TRBV30	TRBJ1-1	TRBD1	TGTGCCTGGAATGGACAGGGCTACACTGAAGCTTTCTTT	CAWNGQGYTEAFF
-	TRBV18	TRBJ2-5	TRBD1	TGTGCCAGCTCAGAACGGACAGGGACGGGAGAGACCCAGTACTTC	CASSERTGTGETQYF
-	TRBV6-4	TRBJ2-1	TRBD2	TGTGCCAGCAGTGACTCGTACCGGGAGGGCCTCTATGAGCAGTTCTTC	CASSDSYREGLYEQFF
-	TRBV28	TRBJ1-3	-	TGTGCCAGCAGATGGACAGCCGGAAACACCATATATTTT	CASRWTAGNTIYF
many	TRBV6-6	TRBJ1-5	TRBD1	TGTGCCAGCAGGGCCGGACAGGACAATCAGCCCCAGCATTTT	CASRAGQDNQPQHF
-	TRBV4-3	TRBJ2-2	TRBD2	TGCGCCAGCAGCGAGGGGACTAGCGGGACCGGGGAGCTGTTTTTT	CASSEGTSGTGELFF
-	TRBV6-4	TRBJ2-1	TRBD2	TGTGCCAGCAGTGCTACTAGCGGGGATTACAATGAGCAGTTCTTC	CASSATSGDYNEQFF
-	TRBV30	TRBJ1-1	-	TGTGCCTGGAAGACGGCTGCCAACACTGAAGCTTTCTTT	CAWKTAANTEAFF
-	TRBV4-2	TRBJ2-1	-	TGTGCCAGCAGCCAAGATTGGTCCAGGGGCAATGAGCAGTTCTTC	CASSQDWSRGNEQFF
-	TRBV19	TRBJ2-7	-	TGTGCCAGTAGCGTTACAGACCCCGGCCGCCGCGAGCAGTACTTC	CASSVTDPGRREQYF
-	TRBV10-3	TRBJ2-1	TRBD1	TGTGCCATCAGTGAAGGGACAGGGGGCTTCAATGAGCAGTTCTTC	CAISEGTGGFNEQFF
few	TRBV28	TRBJ2-2	TRBD2	TGTGCCAGCAGTTCCCGGACTAGCGGGAGCTCGGGGGAGCTGTTTTTT	CASSSRTSGSSGELFF
-	TRBV10-3	TRBJ2-7	TRBD2	TGTGCCATCTCTAGGGAGGGACCTTTCGTGGAGCAGTACTTC	CAISREGPFVEQYF
-	TRBV18	TRBJ1-5	-	TGTGCCAGCTCACCACCCGGGGGCCCGAGGAATCAGCCCCAGCATTTT	CASSPPGGPRNQPQHF
-	TRBV19	TRBJ1-1	-	TGTGCCAGTAGTACCCCCCGCAGTGAGAACACTGAAGCTTTCTTT	CASSTPRSENTEAFF
-	TRBV18	TRBJ1-4	TRBD1	TGTGCCAGCTCACAGAGGGGACAGGGCGCGAATGAAAAACTGTTTTTT	CASSQRGQGANEKLFF
-	TRBV7-2	TRBJ2-1	-	TGTGCCAGCAGCAGCATCCGGACTGCGGATGAGCAGTTCTTC	CASSSIRTADEQFF
-	TRBV27	TRBJ2-7	-	TGTGCCAGCAGATCACGGGACATTTCCTCCTACGAGCAGTACTTC	CASRSRDISSYEQYF
-	TRBV7-2	TRBJ2-7	-	TGTGCCAGCAGCCCGTCGGGGACTTTGAACTACGAGCAGTACTTC	CASSPSGTLNYEQYF
-	TRBV18	TRBJ2-3	-	TGTGCCAGCTCAATTGGCGGGAGCACAGATACGCAGTATTTT	CASSIGGSTDTQYF
once	TRBV5-1	TRBJ2-7	-	TGCGCCAGCAGCTTGGAAGTAGGGAAGAACGAGCAGTACTTC	CASSLEVGKNEQYF
-	TRBV11-2	TRBJ2-7	TRBD1	TGTGCCAGCAGCACGAGGGGGCACGAGCAGTACTTC	CASSTRGHEQYF
-	TRBV5-1	TRBJ2-1	TRBD2	TGCGCCAGCAGCTTTCTTGCGGGAGGGAGCTCCTACAATGAGCAGTTCTTC	CASSFLAGGSSYNEQFF
-	TRBV11-2	TRBJ2-5	-	TGTGCCAGCAGCTTCTATCTGGGACAAGAGACCCAGTACTTC	CASSFYLGQETQYF
-	TRBV15	TRBJ2-6	TRBD1	TGTGCCACCAGCAGAATACTGACAGGGCCCGTCAACCTCTGGGCCAACGTCCTGACTTTC	CATSRILTGPVNLWANVLTF
once	TRBV7-7	TRBJ2-3	-	TGTGCCAGCAGCCCCCACCCAGGGGGGACAGATACGCAGTATTTT	CASSPHPGGTDTQYF
-	TRBV28	TRBJ2-7	-	TGTGCCACCCAACAGGGTCCGGGGGAGCAGTACTTC	CATQQGPGEQYF
once	TRBV2	TRBJ2-4	TRBD1	TGTGCCAGCAGGGAACAGGGGTCTTTCAAAAACATTCAGTACTTC	CASREQGSFKNIQYF